This TCR beta chain comes out of a study of blood T cells in healthy people across ages. Donors each provided about 9.5 milliliters of peripheral blood. The authors ran a second PCR of about 7 to 12 cycles using a sample-barcoded 5' primer and a J-beta primer mix. TCRdb re-analysed the 5' RACE reads in MiXCR, keeping a single row per CDR3 protein. The sample holds about 1.4 million distinct CDR3 sequences, almost 60% seen once. The material sequenced was blood. The source of this sequence is a man aged 18-30 years in good health.

The CDR3 DNA follows: TGTGCCAGCAGCCAAGAGGAGAATGGTTACGAGCAGTACTTC. Amino acids: CASSQEENGYEQYF. V gene TRBV14 combines with J gene TRBJ2-7; no firm D call. Trimming removed 0 bases from V and 4 bases from J, with 10 bases in between. This CDR3 spans 14 amino acids. Germline V gives CDR1 SGHDN, CDR2 FVKESK.